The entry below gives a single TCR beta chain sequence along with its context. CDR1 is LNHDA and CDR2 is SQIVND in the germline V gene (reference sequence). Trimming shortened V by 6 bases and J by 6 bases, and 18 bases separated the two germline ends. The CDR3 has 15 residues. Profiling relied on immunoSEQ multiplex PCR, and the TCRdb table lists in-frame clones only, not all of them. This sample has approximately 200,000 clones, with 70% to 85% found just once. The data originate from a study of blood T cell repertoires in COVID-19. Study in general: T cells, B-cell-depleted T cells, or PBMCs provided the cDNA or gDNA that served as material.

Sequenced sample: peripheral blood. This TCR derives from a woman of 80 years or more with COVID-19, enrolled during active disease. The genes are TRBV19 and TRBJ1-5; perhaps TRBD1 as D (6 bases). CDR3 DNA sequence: TGTGCCAGTAGCCCCCCCAGGGGATTAGGTCAGCCCCAGCATTTT. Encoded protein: CASSPPRGLGQPQHF.